The present T cell receptor (beta chain) was sequenced within a study of cytomegalovirus exposure and HLA in healthy donors. Trimming shortened V by 1 base and J by 4 bases, and 7 bases separated the two germline ends. The CDR3 has 13 residues. Germline V gives CDR1 SGHDT, CDR2 YYEEEE. Sequenced by immunoSEQ multiplex PCR; TCRdb stores in-frame clones only, minus some. The sample has tens of thousands of clones, 95% seen once. The receptor comes from a woman under 30 in good health and CMV-seropositive. Sequenced: PBMCs. The rearrangement links TRBV5-6 to TRBJ2-3; D may be TRBD2 (5 bases). This CDR3 reads CASSLRGADTQYF. In DNA form, the CDR3 reads TGTGCCAGCAGCTTGCGGGGTGCAGATACGCAGTATTTT.